The 14 T cell receptor beta chains reported below all come from one sample, sequenced in a study of cytomegalovirus exposure and HLA in healthy donors. 13 Jbeta primers and 60 Vbeta primers were used for the PCR. Using immunoSEQ multiplex PCR, the repertoire was profiled, and TCRdb retains in-frame clones only, with some absent. The profile shows around 200,000 clones, around 83% of them singletons. Sequencing was performed on PBMCs. The receptors originated from a man aged 45-60 years in good health and CMV-seronegative.

The V call is TRBV10-2, the J call TRBJ2-1, with 10 bases identical to TRBD2. Germline CDR1 and CDR2: WSHSY and SAAADI. The CDR3 totals 19 residues. Trimming took 6 bases from V and 0 from J; bases not matched to a gene: 14. CDR3 loop: CASSRDLAGAQSSYNEQFF. The DNA of the CDR3 is TGCGCCAGCAGCCGAGACCTAGCGGGGGCCCAAAGCTCCTACAATGAGCAGTTCTTC.

This clone was seen only once. The rearrangement uses TRBV4-3 and TRBJ1-3, with 7 positions matching TRBD1. The V gene's germline CDR1 is LGHNA and CDR2 YSLEER. The CDR3 is 17 residues long. J gave up 0 bases and V 1 base, and 6 bases lay outside the gene matches. CDR3 DNA sequence: TGCGCCAGCAGCCAAGTTACAGGGGCGAGCTCTGGAAACACCATATATTTT. Translating it yields CASSQVTGASSGNTIYF.

The V and J genes are TRBV15 and TRBJ1-5; D is possibly TRBD1 (6 bases). V was pared by 1 base and J by 3 bases, with 13 bases between. Germline CDR1 and CDR2: LNHNV and YYDKDF (reference sequence). The CDR3 extends over 16 amino acids. The CDR3 coding sequence is TGTGCCACCAGCAGAGGAGGAACAGGGAACAATCAGCCCCAGCATTTT. Amino acid sequence: CATSRGGTGNNQPQHF.

The genes are TRBV5-1 and TRBJ2-2; 11 bases map to TRBD2. Per germline, CDR1 SGHRS and CDR2 YFSETQ. The CDR3 has 17 amino acids. V shed 4 bases, J shed 4 bases, and the junction held 9 bases outside the gene matches. CDR3 in DNA: TGCGCCAGCAGCCTGGAGACTAGCGGGATTCTCACCGGGGAGCTGTTTTTT. This codes for CASSLETSGILTGELFF.

The rearrangement links TRBV19 to TRBJ2-1; 12 bases fit TRBD2. V shed 4 bases, J shed 10 bases, and the junction held 2 bases outside the gene matches. Per the germline V gene, CDR1 is LNHDA and CDR2 is SQIVND (reference sequence). The length of the CDR3 is 13 residues. The DNA for the CDR3 is TGTGCCAGTAGTACCGGGACTAGCGGGGAGCAGTTCTTC. The encoded protein is CASSTGTSGEQFF.

This sequence joins TRBV4-3 and TRBJ1-4; a weak D match, TRBD1 (6 bases). The V gene's germline CDR1 is LGHNA and CDR2 YSLEER. V gave up 1 base and J gave up 3 bases, with 15 bases separating them. This CDR3 spans 17 amino acids. Written as DNA, the CDR3 is TGCGCCAGCAGCCAAGGACACAGGGATGGAGCTAATGAAAAACTGTTTTTT. This translates into CASSQGHRDGANEKLFF.

The chain links TRBV19 to TRBJ1-1; 8 bases fit TRBD1. CDR1 and CDR2 (germline): LNHDA, SQIVND (reference sequence). Germline trimming cut 3 bases from V and 6 bases from J; bases unmatched to any gene: 6. This CDR3 has 14 amino acids. This CDR3 is CASSIQGAEAEAFF. CDR3 nucleotides: TGTGCCAGTAGTATTCAGGGGGCAGAAGCTGAAGCTTTCTTT.

The CDR3 nucleotides read TGTGCCAGCAGCTTAGATCAGTTGTTGGACAGGGGCTACGAGCAGTACTTC. It is translated as CASSLDQLLDRGYEQYF. The chain couples TRBV7-9 to TRBJ2-7, with TRBD1 matching over 9 bases. Germline trimming cut 1 base from V and 3 bases from J; bases unmatched to any gene: 10. This CDR3 is 17 amino acids long. The germline V gene has CDR1 SEHNR and CDR2 FQNEAQ (reference sequence).

This sequence joins TRBV11-2 and TRBJ2-7; 7 bases agree with TRBD2. The CDR3 runs 15 residues. Trimming cost V 3 bases and J 0 bases; bases outside gene matches: 5. The germline V gene has CDR1 SGHAT and CDR2 FQNNGV. The CDR3 region has the DNA TGTGCCAGCAGCTTCCTCAGCGGGAACTCCTACGAGCAGTACTTC. This gives the protein CASSFLSGNSYEQYF. Variable domain in full (rest from reference TRBV11-2 and TRBJ2-7): EAGVAQSPRYKIIEKRQSVAFWCNPISGHATLYWYQQILGQGPKLLIQFQNNGVVDDSQLPKDRFSAERLKGVDSTLKIQPAKLEDSAVYLCASSFLSGNSYEQYFGPGTRLTVT.

The chain uses TRBV4-1 and TRBJ2-7, with 7 nucleotides matching TRBD1. Germline assignment: CDR1 MGHRA and CDR2 YSYEKL. This CDR3 comprises 16 residues. V was clipped by 4 bases and J by 3 bases; unmatched bases: 12. The CDR3 DNA follows: TGCGCCAGCAGCCGCATGGCCGGACAGGACAACTACGAGCAGTACTTC. This codes for CASSRMAGQDNYEQYF.

The rearrangement uses TRBV25-1 and TRBJ2-7, with D possibly being TRBD1 (5 bases). V was clipped by 4 bases and J by 3 bases, with 10 bases between them. Germline V lookup: CDR1 MGHDK, CDR2 SYGVNS. This CDR3 is 13 amino acids long. CDR3 nucleotides: TGTGCCAGCAGTGCCGCGACAGACTACGAGCAGTACTTC. Translation: CASSAATDYEQYF.

Comments on this clone: Other nucleotide sequences in the sample specify the same CDR3. The chain joins TRBV2 to TRBJ2-1, with 11 nucleotides matching TRBD2. Germline V CDR1 and CDR2: SNHLY, FYNNEI. The CDR3 spans 15 residues. V was clipped by 5 bases and J by 9 bases; unmatched bases: 9. As DNA, the CDR3 is TGTGCCAGCAGTACCGGGACTAGCGGTCTCGGTGAGCAGTTCTTC. Its translation: CASSTGTSGLGEQFF.

This clone was seen once. The V call is TRBV2, the J call TRBJ2-5; weak D call: TRBD2 (5 bases). Trimming cost V 3 bases and J 7 bases, with 12 bases left between them. CDR1 and CDR2 from the germline V gene are SNHLY and FYNNEI. CDR3 length: 13 amino acids. The DNA for the CDR3 is TGTGCCAGCAGTGATGAGGGTTATGGGACCCAGTACTTC. Translation: CASSDEGYGTQYF.

V is TRBV7-8 and J is TRBJ1-2; D uncertain. Trimming stripped 5 bases from V and 8 bases from J, with 15 bases between. The CDR3 is 13 residues long. In germline, CDR1 is SGHVS, CDR2 FQNEAQ. The CDR3 loop reads CASSRGPIMGYTF. In DNA, the CDR3 is TGTGCCAGCAGCCGCGGGCCTATTATGGGCTACACCTTC. Full variable domain (remainder filled in from reference TRBV7-8 and TRBJ1-2): GAGVSQSPRYKVAKRGQDVALRCDPISGHVSLFWYQQALGQGPEFLTYFQNEAQLDKSGLPSDRFFAERPEGSVSTLKIQRTQQEDSAVYLCASSRGPIMGYTFGSGTRLTVV.